The 28 T cell receptor beta chains reported below all come from one sample, sequenced in a study of cytomegalovirus exposure and HLA in healthy donors. PCR was performed using 60 Vbeta and 13 Jbeta primers. Produced via immunoSEQ multiplex PCR; TCRdb's table is partial and in-frame only. The repertoire includes around 200,000 clones, 79% of them detected once, and 4.4% sits in the top ten. Input material: PBMCs. These TCRs come from a woman aged 30 to 39 in good health and CMV-seropositive.

The rearrangement uses TRBV5-1 and TRBJ2-1; D is possibly TRBD2 (5 bases). The germline CDR1 and CDR2 sequences are SGHRS and YFSETQ. The CDR3 is made up of 12 amino acids. Trimming pared 2 bases from V and 8 bases from J, leaving 8 bases between. CDR3 sequence (DNA): TGCGCCAGCAGCTTCTGGGGAGATGAGCAGTTCTTC. It encodes CASSFWGDEQFF.

This clone was detected a few times. Other nucleotide sequences from this sample produce the same CDR3. V gene TRBV4-3 combines with J gene TRBJ1-3; D is undetermined. Germline CDR1 LGHNA, CDR2 YSLEER. The CDR3 is 13 amino acids. The germline V and J ends were trimmed by 1 base and 3 bases, with 4 bases remaining between them. CDR3 DNA sequence: TGCGCCAGCAGCCAAGTCAGTGGAAACACCATATATTTT. Its translation is CASSQVSGNTIYF.

V usage is TRBV2 and J usage is TRBJ1-4; unclear D gene. This CDR3 spans 14 amino acids. Per germline, CDR1 SNHLY and CDR2 FYNNEI. Trimming removed 8 bases at V and 0 bases at J, with 10 bases between. In DNA form, the CDR3 reads TGTGCCAGCGGAGGGTTTGCAACTAATGAAAAACTGTTTTTT. Its protein is CASGGFATNEKLFF. The full variable domain, in which reference TRBV2 and TRBJ1-4 provide the parts outside the CDR3, is EPEVTQTPSHQVTQMGQEVILRCVPISNHLYFYWYRQILGQKVEFLVSFYNNEISEKSEIFDDQFSVERPDGSNFTLKIRSTKLEDSAMYFCASGGFATNEKLFFGSGTQLSVL.

In this sample, this clone turned up once. The chain uses TRBV6-6 and TRBJ2-7; 9 bases map to TRBD1. The CDR3 covers 15 residues. V lost 2 bases, J lost 5 bases, and 7 bases stayed unmatched. From germline, CDR1 is MNHNY and CDR2 SVGAGI (reference sequence). CDR3 loop: CASSYDGTGNDEQYF. The DNA of the CDR3 is TGTGCCAGCAGTTACGATGGGACAGGGAACGACGAGCAGTACTTC.

The rearrangement uses TRBV30 and TRBJ2-7; D perhaps matches TRBD2 (5 bases). V was shortened by 8 bases and J by 6 bases, with 17 bases between the two germline ends. Germline V lookup: CDR1 GTSNPN, CDR2 SVGIG (reference sequence). The CDR3 loop spans 12 amino acids. CDR3 nucleotides: TGTGCCGGAGCCCTGGACTCTTCCGAGCAGTACTTC. Translated, it gives CAGALDSSEQYF.

In its sample, this clone was seen once. The CDR3 sequence: CASSPRRDEQFF. The CDR3 nucleotides are TGTGCCAGCAGTCCAAGGCGGGATGAGCAGTTCTTC. The chain employs TRBV6-5 and TRBJ2-1; weak D call: TRBD2 (5 bases). In germline, CDR1 is MNHEY, CDR2 SVGAGI. Trimming stripped 5 bases from V and 8 bases from J, with 10 bases between. The CDR3 sequence is 12 residues long.

The CDR3 is CASSYASGSPYEQYF. The CDR3 DNA sequence: TGTGCCAGCAGCTACGCTAGCGGGAGCCCCTACGAGCAGTACTTC. The V gene is TRBV11-2, the J gene TRBJ2-7; 10 nucleotides match TRBD2. Germline CDR1 and CDR2: SGHAT and FQNNGV. V gave up 4 bases and J gave up 2 bases; unmatched junction bases: 5. CDR3 length: 15 residues.

This clone has just one count. V usage is TRBV5-1 and J usage is TRBJ1-4; D is perhaps TRBD1 (5 bases). The germline V gene has CDR1 SGHRS and CDR2 YFSETQ. Trimming removed 0 bases at V and 8 bases at J, with 17 bases between. CDR3 size: 16 residues. The CDR3 spells CASSLETGPIEEKLFF. CDR3 bases: TGCGCCAGCAGCTTGGAAACAGGCCCTATCGAGGAAAAACTGTTTTTT. The complete variable domain, with remaining parts taken from reference TRBV5-1 and TRBJ1-4, reads KAGVTQTPRYLIKTRGQQVTLSCSPISGHRSVSWYQQTPGQGLQFLFEYFSETQRNKGNFPGRFSGRQFSNSRSEMNVSTLELGDSALYLCASSLETGPIEEKLFFGSGTQLSVL.

This sequence joins TRBV29-1 and TRBJ1-4, with D possibly being TRBD1 (5 bases). Germline V gives CDR1 SQVTM, CDR2 ANQGSEA. Trimming left V 6 bases short and J 4 bases short, with 9 bases between. This CDR3 spans 12 amino acids. The CDR3 DNA reads TGCAGCGTACGGCAGGGTAATGAAAAACTGTTTTTT. This translates into CSVRQGNEKLFF.

This clone was counted between two and nine times. The chain employs TRBV5-6 and TRBJ2-7, with 9 bases lining up with TRBD1. CDR1 is SGHDT and CDR2 is YYEEEE in the germline V gene. The ends lost 4 bases at V and 2 bases at J; junction bases unmatched: 4. The CDR3 contains 14 residues. CDR3 protein: CASSLGQGAYEQYF. The CDR3, as DNA: TGTGCCAGCAGCCTGGGACAGGGTGCCTACGAGCAGTACTTC.

Comments on this clone: Other DNA sequences in the sample encode the same CDR3. This chain connects TRBV2 to TRBJ1-3, with D perhaps matching TRBD1 (5 bases). Germline V gene sequence: CDR1 SNHLY, CDR2 FYNNEI. The CDR3 runs 14 residues. With 8 bases removed from V and 1 base from J, the gap between germline ends came to 12 bases. The CDR3 here is CASQGAESGNTIYF. CDR3 DNA sequence: TGTGCCAGCCAAGGGGCCGAATCTGGAAACACCATATATTTT.

The chain recombines TRBV27 with TRBJ1-5; no reliable D call. Trimming left V 0 bases short and J 8 bases short, with 2 bases between. The germline CDR1 and CDR2 sequences are MNHEY and SMNVEV (reference sequence). This CDR3 region has 11 residues. DNA of the CDR3: TGTGCCAGCAGTTTATCCGAGCCCCAGCATTTT. The encoded protein is CASSLSEPQHF.

The chain combines TRBV7-8 with TRBJ1-1; D may be TRBD1 (6 bases). The CDR3 length is 14 residues. The V gene lost 5 bases and the J gene lost 1 base, with 11 bases spanning the gap. CDR1 and CDR2 from the germline V gene are SGHVS and FQNEAQ. This CDR3 is CASSQGWGNTEAFF. The CDR3 DNA follows: TGTGCCAGCAGCCAGGGGTGGGGGAACACTGAAGCTTTCTTT.

The chain carries TRBV11-2 and TRBJ2-2; TRBD1 matches 9 bases. The CDR3 spans 14 residues. Trimming cost V 5 bases and J 13 bases; bases outside gene matches: 11. CDR1 is SGHAT, CDR2 FQNNGV, per germline. CDR3 sequence (DNA): TGTGCCAGCAGCGCAAATGCCGGGACAGGGTGGCTGTTTTTT. Amino acids: CASSANAGTGWLFF.

The chain carries TRBV19 and TRBJ2-2; 14 bases line up with TRBD2. Germline CDR1 LNHDA, CDR2 SQIVND (reference sequence). CDR3 length equals 19 residues. Trimming at V came to 3 bases and at J to 0 bases, leaving 6 bases not matched to a gene. The CDR3 DNA reads TGTGCCAGTAGTATCGGACTAGCGGGGGGCATTTCGAACACCGGGGAGCTGTTTTTT. Encoded protein: CASSIGLAGGISNTGELFF.

This clone came up once. V is TRBV11-2 and J is TRBJ2-1; 9 nucleotides line up with TRBD2. CDR3 length: 16 amino acids. CDR1 is SGHAT, CDR2 FQNNGV, per germline. The ends lost 9 bases at V and 1 base at J; junction bases unmatched: 10. The CDR3 sequence is CASANPGLASYNEQFF. The CDR3 nucleotides read TGTGCCAGTGCAAATCCGGGACTAGCTTCCTACAATGAGCAGTTCTTC.

The chain is built from TRBV7-9 and TRBJ1-3, with D hard to call. Trimming cost V 5 bases and J 4 bases, with 9 bases left between them. CDR1 SEHNR and CDR2 FQNEAQ come from the germline V gene (reference sequence). The CDR3 covers 13 residues. CDR3 protein: CASSLRAGNTIYF. CDR3 in DNA: TGTGCCAGCAGCCTCCGAGCGGGAAACACCATATATTTT. Filled out from reference TRBV7-9 and TRBJ1-3, the complete variable domain reads DTGVSQNPRHKITKRGQNVTFRCDPISEHNRLYWYRQTLGQGPEFLTYFQNEAQLEKSRLLSDRFSAERPKGSFSTLEIQRTEQGDSAMYLCASSLRAGNTIYFGEGSWLTVV.

This clone appeared a few times. This chain uses TRBV11-2 with TRBJ2-5, with 7 bases fitting TRBD2. V shed 1 base, J shed 4 bases, and the junction held 12 bases outside the gene matches. This CDR3 spans 17 amino acids. CDR1 and CDR2 from the germline V gene are SGHAT and FQNNGV. CDR3: CASSLASRIGGGETQYF. The CDR3 coding sequence is TGTGCCAGCAGCTTAGCCTCTCGTATCGGCGGGGGAGAGACCCAGTACTTC.

The chain recombines TRBV5-1 with TRBJ1-1, with TRBD1 matching 9 bases. The CDR3 covers 15 residues. CDR1 SGHRS and CDR2 YFSETQ come from the germline V gene. The junction had 7 bases not matched to a gene; V was cut back by 3 bases and J by 4 bases. The CDR3 sequence: CASSYSLTGGTEAFF. The CDR3 coding sequence is TGCGCCAGCAGCTACAGCCTGACAGGGGGCACTGAAGCTTTCTTT.

CDR3 nucleotide sequence: TGTGCCGTTAAACCCAGGGAGGGCACTGAAGCTTTCTTT. Protein: CAVKPREGTEAFF. J is TRBJ1-1 and V is TRBV10-3; TRBD1 might be the D (5 bases). Trimming took 11 bases from V and 4 from J, leaving 17 bases between them. The CDR3 contains 13 residues. CDR1 ENHRY and CDR2 SYGVKD come from the germline V gene.

The chain carries TRBV27 and TRBJ1-1; 7 bases agree with TRBD1. V gave up 6 bases and J gave up 7 bases; unmatched junction bases: 8. The germline gives CDR1 MNHEY, CDR2 SMNVEV (reference sequence). CDR3 length equals 13 residues. The CDR3 reads CASSSGTEGEAFF. The DNA for the CDR3 is TGTGCCAGCAGCTCCGGGACAGAGGGTGAAGCTTTCTTT.

The rearrangement uses TRBV9 and TRBJ2-1; 8 positions agree with TRBD2. The CDR3 is 22 amino acids. Germline CDR1 and CDR2: SGDLS and YYNGEE. Trimming at V came to 0 bases and at J to 0 bases, leaving 20 bases not matched to a gene. The CDR3 is CASSVAGGVSQVPFSSYNEQFF. The CDR3 nucleotides are TGTGCCAGCAGCGTAGCGGGGGGGGTATCCCAGGTTCCCTTTAGCTCCTACAATGAGCAGTTCTTC.

This chain links TRBV27 with TRBJ1-5; perhaps TRBD1 as D (6 bases). Germline V gene lookup returns CDR1 MNHEY and CDR2 SMNVEV (reference sequence). The CDR3 extends over 13 amino acids. Trimming left V 8 bases short and J 6 bases short, with 14 bases between. For the CDR3, the DNA is TGTGCCAGCTCGTCCAGGGGCGGTCAGCCCCAGCATTTT. Translation: CASSSRGGQPQHF.

The chain employs TRBV19 and TRBJ2-5, with 12 bases identical to TRBD1. V gave up 6 bases and J gave up 3 bases; unmatched junction bases: 2. Germline lookup yields CDR1 LNHDA and CDR2 SQIVND (reference sequence). CDR3 length equals 14 residues. In DNA form, the CDR3 reads TGTGCCAGTAGCGGGACAGGGGGCAAAGAGACCCAGTACTTC. The encoded protein is CASSGTGGKETQYF. Using reference TRBV19 and TRBJ2-5 for the parts outside the CDR3, the full variable domain is DGGITQSPKYLFRKEGQNVTLSCEQNLNHDAMYWYRQDPGQGLRLIYYSQIVNDFQKGDIAEGYSVSREKKESFPLTVTSAQKNPTAFYLCASSGTGGKETQYFGPGTRLLVL.

The chain employs TRBV4-1 and TRBJ1-6; 10 bases are a match to TRBD1. The CDR3 contains 17 residues. The J segment lost 10 bases and the V segment lost 5 bases, leaving 14 bases of the junction unmatched. Germline CDR1 MGHRA, CDR2 YSYEKL. CDR3 amino acids: CASSSPTGGSLGSPLHF. CDR3 sequence (DNA): TGCGCCAGCAGCTCCCCGACAGGGGGCTCCTTAGGATCACCCCTCCACTTT.

The chain recombines TRBV2 with TRBJ1-2; D perhaps matches TRBD1 (6 bases). V lost 6 bases, J lost 6 bases, and 14 bases lay in between. The CDR3 totals 13 residues. CDR1 and CDR2 from the germline V gene are SNHLY and FYNNEI. The CDR3 reads CASSGGGAHGYTF. The CDR3 DNA reads TGTGCCAGCAGCGGCGGGGGGGCCCATGGCTACACCTTC.

The chain recombines TRBV7-8 with TRBJ2-1; 8 bases line up with TRBD2. The germline V gene has CDR1 SGHVS and CDR2 FQNEAQ. There are 15 residues in the CDR3. V dropped 5 bases and J dropped 0; count of bases not matched to a gene: 3. The CDR3 sequence: CASSRSGSSYNEQFF. The CDR3 DNA sequence: TGTGCCAGCAGCCGAAGCGGGAGCTCCTACAATGAGCAGTTCTTC. Variable domain in full (rest from reference TRBV7-8 and TRBJ2-1): GAGVSQSPRYKVAKRGQDVALRCDPISGHVSLFWYQQALGQGPEFLTYFQNEAQLDKSGLPSDRFFAERPEGSVSTLKIQRTQQEDSAVYLCASSRSGSSYNEQFFGPGTRLTVL.

This clone was counted a single time. V gene TRBV7-2 combines with J gene TRBJ2-7; a weak D match, TRBD1 (6 bases). The CDR3 loop spans 11 amino acids. V lost 6 bases and J 4 bases, leaving 7 bases between the germline ends. The germline V gene has CDR1 SGHTA and CDR2 FQGNSA. The CDR3 loop is CASRDSYEQYF. The CDR3, as DNA: TGTGCCAGCAGGGACAGTTACGAGCAGTACTTC.